These T cell receptor beta chains were read from a single sample in a study of OX40 agonist ivuxolimab in advanced cancers. Libraries were prepared by immunoSEQ multiplex PCR; TCRdb keeps only in-frame clonotypes and omits some of them. The sample includes roughly 100,000 clones, 90% of them seen just once. Specimen: CD4+ or CD8+ T cells sorted from blood, collected in a trial of the OX40 agonist ivuxolimab. The origin of the receptors is an adult with an advanced solid tumor such as melanoma, head and neck, liver or kidney cancer. Each CDR3 is given with its conserved first and last residue. A D gene is named only where the DNA matches it firmly. Where a row states a size, it is once, few, many or the class of an expanded clone; other rows omit it.

TRBJ2-3 . . TRBV5-1 CASSLSDTQYF TGCGCCAGCAGCTTGTCAGATACGCAGTATTTT
TRBJ1-1 TRBD1 . TRBV5-4 CASSNGQGATEAFF TGTGCCAGCAGCAACGGACAGGGCGCCACTGAAGCTTTCTTT
TRBJ2-7 . . TRBV6-6 CASSYSSRAATYF TGTGCCAGCAGTTACTCGAGTAGGGCAGCGACGTACTTC
TRBJ2-5 . . TRBV7-9 CASSAARAETQYF TGTGCCAGCAGCGCCGCCCGCGCAGAGACCCAGTACTTC
TRBJ2-3 . . TRBV2 CASSEGGTDTQYF TGTGCCAGCAGTGAGGGCGGAACAGATACGCAGTATTTT
TRBJ2-3 . . TRBV5-6 CASTRLGGTTDTQYF TGTGCCAGCACCCGGTTGGGCGGAACCACAGATACGCAGTATTTT
TRBJ2-7 TRBD1 . TRBV5-1 CASSLGQGVYEQYF TGCGCCAGCAGCTTGGGACAGGGGGTATACGAGCAGTACTTC
TRBJ1-1 . . TRBV19 CASSYYADTEAFF TGTGCCAGTAGTTACTACGCGGACACTGAAGCTTTCTTT
TRBJ2-1 TRBD2 . TRBV29-1 CSVRLAGYNEQFF TGCAGCGTTCGCCTAGCGGGCTACAATGAGCAGTTCTTC
TRBJ2-7 . . TRBV2 CASSEPLAREQYF TGTGCCAGCAGTGAGCCCCTAGCGAGGGAGCAGTACTTC
TRBJ1-5 . . TRBV19 CASSIPGLGNQPQHF TGTGCCAGTAGTATTCCGGGGCTAGGCAATCAGCCCCAGCATTTT
TRBJ1-5 . . TRBV7-9 CASSLVEGTRNQPQHF TGTGCCAGCAGCTTAGTGGAGGGGACGCGCAATCAGCCCCAGCATTTT
TRBJ1-4 . . TRBV6-5 CASGQARDKLFF TGTGCCAGCGGGCAGGCAAGGGACAAACTGTTTTTT
TRBJ2-2 . once TRBV5-1 CASSTGANTGELFF TGCGCCAGCAGCACAGGTGCGAACACCGGGGAGCTGTTTTTT
TRBJ2-3 . . TRBV5-6 CASSLNGGSTDTQYF TGTGCCAGCAGCTTGAATGGGGGTTCCACAGATACGCAGTATTTT
TRBJ1-5 . . TRBV6-5 CASSSLDGQPQHF TGTGCCAGCAGTTCTCTTGATGGTCAGCCCCAGCATTTT
TRBJ2-7 . . TRBV5-1 CASSKSYEQYF TGCGCCAGCAGTAAATCCTACGAGCAGTACTTC
TRBJ1-1 TRBD1 . TRBV19 CVSRQGRQDEAFF TGTGTCTCAAGACAGGGACGACAGGATGAAGCTTTCTTT
TRBJ1-4 . . TRBV5-1 CASSLEVGLGGEKLFF TGCGCCAGCAGCTTGGAGGTCGGTTTAGGGGGAGAAAAACTGTTTTTT
TRBJ1-2 . . TRBV7-8 CASSLDRDLVPYGYTF TGTGCCAGCAGCTTAGACCGGGATCTAGTGCCCTATGGCTACACCTTC
TRBJ2-3 . . TRBV9 CASSVVSGGALGQYF TGTGCCAGCAGCGTAGTCTCAGGTGGCGCCCTGGGGCAGTATTTT
TRBJ2-4 TRBD2 . TRBV5-4 CASSPAGGPQNIQYF TGTGCCAGCAGCCCCGCGGGAGGGCCACAAAACATTCAGTACTTC
TRBJ1-3 . once TRBV5-1 CASSLGGSGNTIYF TGCGCCAGCAGCTTAGGTGGCTCTGGAAACACCATATATTTT
TRBJ1-2 . . TRBV6-1 CASSEPAGIGYTF TGTGCCAGCAGTGAACCGGCAGGTATTGGCTACACCTTC
TRBJ2-7 . . TRBV30 CAWSIQGIYEQYF TGTGCCTGGAGTATTCAGGGGATCTACGAGCAGTACTTC
TRBJ2-3 TRBD2 . TRBV7-3 CASSLPSLAGDTDTQYF TGTGCCAGCAGCTTACCCTCGCTAGCGGGGGACACAGATACGCAGTATTTT
TRBJ2-7 TRBD2 . TRBV4-1 CASSQDPTAGSGYEQYF TGCGCCAGCAGCCAAGATCCCACAGCGGGGTCTGGGTACGAGCAGTACTTC
TRBJ2-6 . once TRBV11-1 CASSLVSSLTGANVLTF TGTGCCAGCAGCTTAGTCAGCTCCTTGACTGGGGCCAACGTCCTGACTTTC
TRBJ2-7 TRBD1 . TRBV27 CASSPAGQGYYEQYF TGTGCCAGCAGTCCAGCGGGACAGGGGTACTACGAGCAGTACTTC
TRBJ2-1 . . TRBV9 CASSVGARTVINEQFF TGTGCCAGCAGCGTGGGGGCTAGGACAGTAATCAATGAGCAGTTCTTC
TRBJ1-2 TRBD1 . TRBV19 CASSHLTPGQSYGYTF TGTGCCAGTAGTCACCTAACCCCGGGACAGAGCTATGGCTACACCTTC
TRBJ1-2 . . TRBV27 CASRIGRMGNYGYTF TGTGCCAGCAGGATTGGACGGATGGGGAACTATGGCTACACCTTC
TRBJ2-5 . . TRBV2 CASGVGFEETQYF TGTGCCAGCGGAGTTGGGTTTGAAGAGACCCAGTACTTC
TRBJ2-2 . . TRBV5-6 CASSLVSAGRTGELFF TGTGCCAGCAGCTTGGTGTCCGCAGGGCGTACCGGGGAGCTGTTTTTT
TRBJ2-1 TRBD2 . TRBV6-1 CASSVTSGSYEQFF TGTGCCAGCAGTGTAACTAGCGGGAGCTATGAGCAGTTCTTC
TRBJ2-5 . once TRBV10-3 CAISGSAVEETQYF TGTGCCATCAGTGGGTCGGCAGTCGAAGAGACCCAGTACTTC
TRBJ1-1 . . TRBV6-1 CASERTEAFF TGTGCCAGCGAGAGGACTGAAGCTTTCTTT
TRBJ2-2 . few TRBV21-1 CASGGLEAGEPTGELFF TGTGCCAGCGGGGGACTTGAAGCGGGAGAACCCACCGGGGAGCTGTTTTTT